Reported below is one T cell receptor beta chain. Antigen unknown. The V and J ends lost 8 bases and 0 bases respectively, with 5 bases between them. This CDR3 is built from 13 residues. Germline values: CDR1 MDHEN, CDR2 SYDVKM. Expressed TCRB transcripts were sequenced because the entire RNA isolate underwent reverse transcription. Using immunoSEQ multiplex PCR, the repertoire was profiled, and TCRdb retains in-frame clones only, with some absent. This repertoire shows under 300,000 clones, about 26% found once; its top ten account for more than 3%. The data were obtained in a study of beta chain features in type 1 diabetes. Study background: All samples combined gave around 100,000,000 sorted cells for examination. Overall study results and limits: Whatever favoring of shorter templates PCR might show would apply equally to patients and controls. Type 1 diabetes patients showed fewer insertions and more deletions at VDJ junctions.

The source of this sequence is a man aged 25 to 45 in good health. The sequenced material came from central memory CD4+ T cells from blood. The chain is built from TRBV28 and TRBJ1-6, with D uncertain. The CDR3 region has the DNA TGTGCCAGCTGGAGCTCCTATAATTCACCCCTCCACTTT. It codes for CASWSSYNSPLHF. Together with reference TRBV28 and TRBJ1-6, the CDR3 gives the full variable domain: DVKVTQSSRYLVKRTGEKVFLECVQDMDHENMFWYRQDPGLGLRLIYFSYDVKMKEKGDIPEGYSVSREKKERFSLILESASTNQTSMYLCASWSSYNSPLHFGNGTRLTVT.